This T cell receptor beta chain was profiled in a study of blood T cell repertoires in COVID-19. Looking at the study overall: Collection of acute and convalescent COVID-19 samples took place in the United States, Italy and Spain.

This clone turned up a few times. Some clones are missing from TCRdb's copy, which holds only in-frame ones; the method was immunoSEQ multiplex PCR. The profile shows about 10,000 clones, 81% of them singletons. The receptor was isolated from a man in his sixties with active COVID-19. The sequenced sample consisted of peripheral blood.

CDR3 sequence: CASSYTGNYEQYF. CDR3 DNA: TGTGCCAGCAGCTACACAGGGAACTACGAGCAGTACTTC. V and J are TRBV6-6 and TRBJ2-7; maybe TRBD1 (6 bases). V dropped 6 bases and J dropped 3 bases, with 12 bases sitting between them. The CDR3 length is 13 residues. CDR1 is MNHNY, CDR2 SVGAGI, per germline (reference sequence).